A single T cell receptor (beta chain) is shown here with its context. Its target is not known. This sample was included in a study of vaccination and CD4 T cells after COVID-19. Treatment: roughly 11-day PBMC culture with coronavirus spike peptide pools or control peptides (ViraFEST assay). Collection of the unexposed donor's CD4+ T cells took place before the COVID-19 pandemic (2011-2018). This CDR3 comprises 16 residues. Germline lookup yields CDR1 SEHNR and CDR2 FQNEAQ (reference sequence). V lost 2 bases to trimming and J lost 6 bases, with 17 bases between them. Scientists ran DNA taken from cultured CD4+ T cells through the Oncomine TCR Beta short-read assay for sequencing. Using its own MiXCR run on the PCR reads, TCRdb lists one record per CDR3 protein. The table shows 7,000 to 8,500 distinct CDR3 sequences, with 45% to 65% occurring only once.

The sequencing input was CD4+ T cells from blood, cultured in vitro. V and J are TRBV7-9 and TRBJ1-5; D ambiguous. This TCR was sampled from a human donor in good health. The CDR3 DNA follows: TGTGCCAGCAGCTTATTTGTTGGTTTGGACCGTCAGCCCCAGCATTTT. This translates into CASSLFVGLDRQPQHF.